This T cell receptor (beta chain) appears in the sequencing data of a study of radiotherapy plus CTLA-4 blockade in lung cancer. Turning to this clone: Its antigen is undetermined.

The table came from immunoSEQ multiplex PCR; TCRdb's copy has only in-frame clones and leaves some out. The top ten hold around 3.3% of the sample, which has roughly 120,000 clones, roughly four fifths seen once. Whole-study results and caveats: Best predicting response, reportedly, were early blood T cell clone dynamics, with interferon-beta. In blood, after radiotherapy plus ipilimumab, tumor-derived TCR clones expanded.

The CDR3 sequence is 16 residues long. The germline V and J ends were trimmed by 4 bases and 4 bases, with 20 bases remaining between them. CDR1 and CDR2 (germline): SQVTM, ANQGSEA. This specimen was peripheral blood, taken from a patient treated with radiotherapy plus ipilimumab. The receptor's source is a human donor with non-small cell lung cancer that progressed on radiotherapy plus ipilimumab. Some clones in this sample may be carry-over from other donors' samples. The genes are TRBV29-1 and TRBJ1-5, with D perhaps TRBD1 (6 bases). DNA for the CDR3: TGCAGCGTTGCTGACTCCTTACAGGGAATGAATCAGCCCCAGCATTTT. It codes for CSVADSLQGMNQPQHF.